The 2 T cell receptor beta chains below come from one sample, sequenced in a study of shared clonotypes between healthy human individuals. Clones were sequenced by immunoSEQ multiplex PCR, and TCRdb holds only the in-frame ones, with some missing. The data contain around 1.1 million clones, around three quarters of them seen just once; the ten biggest clones take up 0.61%. Sequencing was performed on memory CD4+ T cells from PBMCs. Subset noted: CD45RA-negative fraction. The receptors were gathered from a man aged 18 to 30 in good health. Some clones in this sample may be carry-over from other donors' samples.

This clone was seen just once. The chain uses TRBV28 and TRBJ2-1; maybe TRBD2 (5 bases). Germline CDR1 MDHEN, CDR2 SYDVKM. The length of the CDR3 is 14 residues. V lost 5 bases to trimming and J lost 8 bases, with 16 bases between them. CDR3 residues: CASSPAGPRDEQFF. CDR3 coding DNA: TGTGCCAGCAGTCCCGCGGGCCCGAGGGATGAGCAGTTCTTC. Drawing the rest from reference TRBV28 and TRBJ2-1, the complete variable domain is DVKVTQSSRYLVKRTGEKVFLECVQDMDHENMFWYRQDPGLGLRLIYFSYDVKMKEKGDIPEGYSVSREKKERFSLILESASTNQTSMYLCASSPAGPRDEQFFGPGTRLTVL.

This clone came up once. The rearrangement joins TRBV28 to TRBJ1-5; D remains ambiguous. The V gene lost 4 bases and the J gene lost 2 bases, with 15 bases spanning the gap. The CDR3 contains 16 residues. The germline gives CDR1 MDHEN, CDR2 SYDVKM. The CDR3 spells CASSSRPGRGNQPQHF. The CDR3 coding sequence is TGTGCCAGCAGTTCTAGACCGGGAAGGGGCAATCAGCCCCAGCATTTT.